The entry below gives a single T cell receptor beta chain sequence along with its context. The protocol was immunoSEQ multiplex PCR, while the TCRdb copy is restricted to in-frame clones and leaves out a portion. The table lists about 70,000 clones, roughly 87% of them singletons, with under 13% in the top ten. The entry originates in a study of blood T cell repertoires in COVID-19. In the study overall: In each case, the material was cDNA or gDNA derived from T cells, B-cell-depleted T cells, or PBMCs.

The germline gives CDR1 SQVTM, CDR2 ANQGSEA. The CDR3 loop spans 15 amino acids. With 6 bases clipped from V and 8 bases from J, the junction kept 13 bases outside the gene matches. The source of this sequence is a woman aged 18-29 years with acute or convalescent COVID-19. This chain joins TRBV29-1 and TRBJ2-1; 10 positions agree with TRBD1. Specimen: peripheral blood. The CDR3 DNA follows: TGCAGCGTAGAAATACGGGACAGGGGACCCGATGAGCAGTTCTTC. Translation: CSVEIRDRGPDEQFF.